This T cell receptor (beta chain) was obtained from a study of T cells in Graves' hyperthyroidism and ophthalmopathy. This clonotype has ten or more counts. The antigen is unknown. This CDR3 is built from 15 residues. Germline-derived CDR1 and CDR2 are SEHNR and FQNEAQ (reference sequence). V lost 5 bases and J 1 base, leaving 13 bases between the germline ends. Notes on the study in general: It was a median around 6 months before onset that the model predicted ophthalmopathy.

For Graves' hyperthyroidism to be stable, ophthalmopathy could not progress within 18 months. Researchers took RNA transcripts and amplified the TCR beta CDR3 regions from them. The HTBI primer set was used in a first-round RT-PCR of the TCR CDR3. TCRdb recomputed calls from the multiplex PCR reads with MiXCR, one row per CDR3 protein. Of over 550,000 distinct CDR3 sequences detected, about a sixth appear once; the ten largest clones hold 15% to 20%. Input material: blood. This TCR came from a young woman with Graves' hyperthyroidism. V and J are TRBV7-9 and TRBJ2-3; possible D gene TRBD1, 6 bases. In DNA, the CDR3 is TGTGCCAGCAGCCAGATGGGGGCGCGCACAGATACGCAGTATTTT. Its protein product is CASSQMGARTDTQYF.